This passage covers 16 T cell receptor beta chains from one sample sequenced in a study of blood T cell repertoires in COVID-19. Assay: immunoSEQ multiplex PCR; the TCRdb copy retains only in-frame clones and omits some. The repertoire holds a few hundred thousand clones, with more than 80% as singletons. What was sequenced was peripheral blood. The receptors originated from a woman under 40 with COVID-19, enrolled during active disease.

V is TRBV5-7 and J is TRBJ2-7, with 7 bases lining up with TRBD1. TRBV5-7 is filed as an ORF, its function uncertain. This CDR3 is built from 13 residues. The J segment lost 2 bases and the V segment lost 5 bases, leaving 4 bases of the junction unmatched. The CDR3 coding sequence is TGTGCCAGCAGTTCGGGACAGCCCTACGAGCAGTACGTC. Protein sequence: CASSSGQPYEQYV.

Details on this clone: The junction differs from germline at one of its ends, possibly a read error. The V call is TRBV3-1 (or the pseudogene TRBV3-2), the J call TRBJ2-5, with D possibly being TRBD2 (5 bases). Germline V lookup: CDR1 LGHDT, CDR2 YNNKEL (reference sequence). CDR3 size: 14 residues. The CDR3 spells CASSSLEFQATQYF. The CDR3 DNA reads TGTGCCAGCAGCTCACTAGAGTTTCAAGCGACCCAGTACTTC.

J is TRBJ2-5 and V is TRBV13; TRBD2 matches at 15 bases. The ends lost 5 bases at V and 5 bases at J; junction bases unmatched: 9. Germline values: CDR1 PRHDT, CDR2 FYEKMQ (reference sequence). The CDR3 extends over 17 amino acids. DNA for the CDR3: TGTGCCAGCAGCCACTTCGGAGGACTAGCGGGAGGGGAGACCCAGTACTTC. This codes for CASSHFGGLAGGETQYF.

This sequence joins TRBV2 and TRBJ2-1, with 13 bases matching TRBD2. CDR1 SNHLY and CDR2 FYNNEI come from the germline V gene. The CDR3 length is 13 residues. V shed 9 bases and J 8 bases; nucleotides not matched to a gene: 4. The CDR3 reads CARTSGGADEQFF. In nucleotides, the CDR3 is TGTGCCAGAACTAGCGGGGGGGCCGATGAGCAGTTCTTC.

The rearrangement joins TRBV6-2 or TRBV6-3 to TRBJ2-1; TRBD2 aligns across 9 bases. Trimming cost V 0 bases and J 4 bases; bases outside gene matches: 16. Germline V CDR1 and CDR2: MNHEY, SVGEGT. The CDR3 covers 20 residues. DNA for the CDR3: TGTGCCAGCAGTTACTCGAGAGGAATCGGGGCGGGAGGGGATTACAATGAGCAGTTCTTC. This sequence encodes CASSYSRGIGAGGDYNEQFF.

The chain has TRBV5-6 and TRBJ2-1, with 15 positions matching TRBD2. The germline gives CDR1 SGHDT, CDR2 YYEEEE. Trimming took 2 bases from V and 1 from J; bases not matched to a gene: 4. CDR3 length equals 18 residues. The CDR3 loop reads CASSFGLAGGPSYNEQFF. The CDR3 nucleotides read TGTGCCAGCAGCTTCGGACTAGCGGGAGGGCCTTCCTACAATGAGCAGTTCTTC.

This clone was recorded a few times. The chain recombines TRBV5-1 with TRBJ1-1; TRBD1 might be the D (5 bases). The CDR3 runs to 15 residues. Per germline, CDR1 SGHRS and CDR2 YFSETQ. Trimming stripped 4 bases from V and 3 bases from J, with 16 bases between. DNA for the CDR3: TGCGCCAGCAGCGAAACTACGGGGGTGCACACTGAAGCTTTCTTT. Translating gives CASSETTGVHTEAFF.

The V and J genes are TRBV19 and TRBJ1-2, with D tentatively TRBD1 (5 bases). Between the trimmed V and J ends, which lost 3 bases and 9 bases, there was a span of 17 bases. Germline lookup yields CDR1 LNHDA and CDR2 SQIVND (reference sequence). The CDR3 runs to 14 residues. CDR3 region: CASSIGRTPRRYTF. The CDR3 DNA reads as TGTGCCAGTAGTATCGGACGGACACCGAGACGCTACACCTTC.

V is TRBV5-4 and J is TRBJ1-2; D possibly corresponds to TRBD1 (6 bases). The CDR3 contains 15 residues. CDR1 is SGHNT, CDR2 YYREEE, per germline (reference sequence). V lost 4 bases and J lost 4, with 17 bases in between. The CDR3 DNA reads as TGTGCCAGCAGCGCGCGGACAGCGCCGGGCTATGGCTACACCTTC. It is translated as CASSARTAPGYGYTF.

This rearrangement joins TRBV14 to TRBJ1-1; tentatively, D is TRBD1 (6 bases). This CDR3 has 14 amino acids. V dropped 3 bases and J dropped 1 base, with 9 bases sitting between them. CDR1 and CDR2 from the germline V gene are SGHDN and FVKESK. The CDR3 is CASSQRGQNTEAFF. CDR3 sequence (DNA): TGTGCCAGCAGCCAGAGGGGACAGAACACTGAAGCTTTCTTT. The variable domain in full, completed from reference TRBV14 and TRBJ1-1, reads EAGVTQFPSHSVIEKGQTVTLRCDPISGHDNLYWYRRVMGKEIKFLLHFVKESKQDESGMPNNRFLAERTGGTYSTLKVQPAELEDSGVYFCASSQRGQNTEAFFGQGTRLTVV.

This chain uses TRBV5-6 with TRBJ2-1; D perhaps matches TRBD2 (6 bases). The CDR3 extends over 12 amino acids. Trimming took off 2 bases at V and 9 bases at J, with 9 bases between the two ends. The germline CDR1 and CDR2 sequences are SGHDT and YYEEEE. The CDR3 region is CASSFNGGEQFF. The CDR3 DNA sequence: TGTGCCAGCAGCTTCAACGGGGGTGAGCAGTTCTTC.

This chain uses TRBV28 with TRBJ1-2; D is perhaps TRBD1 (6 bases). CDR3 size: 15 residues. Germline V gives CDR1 MDHEN, CDR2 SYDVKM. Trimming took 6 bases from V and 4 from J, leaving 18 bases between them. The DNA for the CDR3 is TGTGCCAGCAGCCCCGGACAGACAAAACTCTATGGCTACACCTTC. Residues: CASSPGQTKLYGYTF.

The chain couples TRBV5-1 to TRBJ2-5; possible D gene TRBD2, 5 bases. Germline V CDR1 and CDR2: SGHRS, YFSETQ. The ends were cut back, 5 bases at V and 5 bases at J, with 19 bases in the middle. The CDR3 has 15 residues. The CDR3 reads CASRLSTEGLETQYF. CDR3 DNA sequence: TGCGCCAGCAGATTGAGTACCGAGGGCTTGGAGACCCAGTACTTC.

V and J are TRBV11-3 and TRBJ1-6; a weak D match, TRBD1 (6 bases). The CDR3 is made up of 17 amino acids. Germline assignment: CDR1 SGHNT and CDR2 YENEEA. V was cut by 5 bases and J by 0 bases, with 14 bases left in between. The chain's CDR3 is CASSARTASSYNSPLHF. The CDR3 DNA follows: TGTGCCAGCAGCGCGCGGACAGCCAGCTCCTATAATTCACCCCTCCACTTT.

This clone has just one count. The chain links TRBV6-2 or TRBV6-3 to TRBJ2-7, with D perhaps TRBD2 (6 bases). Germline CDR1 is MNHEY and CDR2 is SVGEGT. V was clipped by 3 bases and J by 2 bases, with 17 bases between them. CDR3 size: 16 residues. CDR3 sequence (DNA): TGTGCCAGCAGTTATAGACCGGGACTTAATACCTACGAGCAGTACTTC. Translating gives CASSYRPGLNTYEQYF.

The chain recombines TRBV5-4 with TRBJ1-1; a possible D gene is TRBD1 (6 bases). This CDR3 has 14 residues. Germline V gene lookup returns CDR1 SGHNT and CDR2 YYREEE (reference sequence). V shed 1 base and J shed 8 bases, with 15 bases lying between them. The CDR3 DNA follows: TGTGCCAGCAGCTTGCGACTCAAGGGGGACGAAGCTTTCTTT. Protein product: CASSLRLKGDEAFF.